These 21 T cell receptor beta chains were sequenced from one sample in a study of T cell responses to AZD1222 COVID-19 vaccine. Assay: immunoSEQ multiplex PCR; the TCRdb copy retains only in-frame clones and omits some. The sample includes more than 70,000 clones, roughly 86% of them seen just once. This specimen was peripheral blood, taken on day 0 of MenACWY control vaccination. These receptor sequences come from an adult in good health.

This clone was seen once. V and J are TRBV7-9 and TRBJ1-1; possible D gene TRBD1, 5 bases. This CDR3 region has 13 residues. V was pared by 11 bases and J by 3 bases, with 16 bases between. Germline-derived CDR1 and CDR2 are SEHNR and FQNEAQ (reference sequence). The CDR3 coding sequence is TGTGCCCTCCGCGGGGTGGGGGACACTGAAGCTTTCTTT. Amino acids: CALRGVGDTEAFF.

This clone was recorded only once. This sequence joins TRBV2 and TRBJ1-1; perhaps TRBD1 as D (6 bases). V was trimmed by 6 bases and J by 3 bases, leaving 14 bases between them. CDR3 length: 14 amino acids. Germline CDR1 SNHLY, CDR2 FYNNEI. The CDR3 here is CASRNRVGDTEAFF. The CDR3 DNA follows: TGTGCCAGCAGGAACAGGGTGGGGGACACTGAAGCTTTCTTT.

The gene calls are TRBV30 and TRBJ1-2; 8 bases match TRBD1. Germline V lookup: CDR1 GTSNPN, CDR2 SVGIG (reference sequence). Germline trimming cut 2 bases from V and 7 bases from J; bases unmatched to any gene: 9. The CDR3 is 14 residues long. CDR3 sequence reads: CAWSRPGQGFGYTF. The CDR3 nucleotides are TGTGCCTGGAGTCGTCCCGGACAGGGATTTGGCTACACCTTC.

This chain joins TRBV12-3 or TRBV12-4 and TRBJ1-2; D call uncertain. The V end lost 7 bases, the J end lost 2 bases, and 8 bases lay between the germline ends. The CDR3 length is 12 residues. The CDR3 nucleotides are TGTGCCAGCAAATGGCAGAACTATGGCTACACCTTC. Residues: CASKWQNYGYTF.

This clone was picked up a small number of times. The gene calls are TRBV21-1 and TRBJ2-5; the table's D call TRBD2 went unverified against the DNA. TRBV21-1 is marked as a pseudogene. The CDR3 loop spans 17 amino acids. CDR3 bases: TGTGCCAGCAGCAAAGAGGGTAGCGGGGGACCACAAGAGACCCAGTACTTC. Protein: CASSKEGSGGPQETQYF.

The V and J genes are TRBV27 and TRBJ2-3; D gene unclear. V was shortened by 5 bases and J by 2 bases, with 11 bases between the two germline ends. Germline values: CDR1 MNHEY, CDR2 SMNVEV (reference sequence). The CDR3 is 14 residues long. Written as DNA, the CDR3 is TGTGCCAGCAGTAACGGTCGGCCCACAGATACGCAGTATTTT. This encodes CASSNGRPTDTQYF.

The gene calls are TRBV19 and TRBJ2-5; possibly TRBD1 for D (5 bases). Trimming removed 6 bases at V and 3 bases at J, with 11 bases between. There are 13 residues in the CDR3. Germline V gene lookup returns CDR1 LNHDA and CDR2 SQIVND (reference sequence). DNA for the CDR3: TGTGCCAGTAGCCTGACAGCCGAAGAGACCCAGTACTTC. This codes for CASSLTAEETQYF.

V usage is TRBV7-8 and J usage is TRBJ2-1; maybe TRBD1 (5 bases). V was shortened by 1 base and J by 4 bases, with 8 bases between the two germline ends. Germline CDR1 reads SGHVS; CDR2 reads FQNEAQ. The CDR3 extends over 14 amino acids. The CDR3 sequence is CASSLGTKYNEQFF. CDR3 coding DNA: TGTGCCAGCAGCTTAGGGACAAAATACAATGAGCAGTTCTTC.

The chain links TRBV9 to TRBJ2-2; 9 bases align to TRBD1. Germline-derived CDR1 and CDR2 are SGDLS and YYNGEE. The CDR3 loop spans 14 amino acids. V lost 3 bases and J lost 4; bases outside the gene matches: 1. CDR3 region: CASSGTGATGELFF. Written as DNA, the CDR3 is TGTGCCAGCAGCGGGACAGGGGCCACCGGGGAGCTGTTTTTT.

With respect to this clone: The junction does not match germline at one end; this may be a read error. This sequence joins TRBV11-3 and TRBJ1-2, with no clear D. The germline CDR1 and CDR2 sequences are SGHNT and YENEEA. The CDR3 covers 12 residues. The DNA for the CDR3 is TGTGCCAGCAGCTTAGAGGGGTCCTCCCCGGGATTC. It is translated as CASSLEGSSPGF. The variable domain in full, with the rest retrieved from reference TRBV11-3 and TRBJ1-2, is EAGVVQSPRYKIIEKKQPVAFWCNPISGHNTLYWYLQNLGQGPELLIRYENEEAVDDSQLPKDRFSAERLKGVDSTLKIQPAELGDSAVYLCASSLEGSSPGFGSGTRLTVV.

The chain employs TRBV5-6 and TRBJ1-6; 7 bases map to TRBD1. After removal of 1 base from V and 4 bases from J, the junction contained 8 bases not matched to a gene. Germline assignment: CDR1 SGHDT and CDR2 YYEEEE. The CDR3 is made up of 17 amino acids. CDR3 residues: CASSLWTGGGYNSPLHF. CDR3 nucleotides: TGTGCCAGCAGCTTGTGGACAGGTGGGGGGTATAATTCACCCCTCCACTTT.

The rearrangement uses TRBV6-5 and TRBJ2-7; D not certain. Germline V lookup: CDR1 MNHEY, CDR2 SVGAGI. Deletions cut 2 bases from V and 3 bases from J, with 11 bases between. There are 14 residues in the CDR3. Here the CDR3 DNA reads TGTGCCAGCAGTTACGGTCAAAACTACTACGAGCAGTACTTC. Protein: CASSYGQNYYEQYF.

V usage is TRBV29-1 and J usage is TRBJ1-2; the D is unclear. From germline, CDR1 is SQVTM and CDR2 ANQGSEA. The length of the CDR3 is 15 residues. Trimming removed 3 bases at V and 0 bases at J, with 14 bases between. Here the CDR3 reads CSVEGQAQTNYGYTF. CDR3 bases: TGCAGCGTTGAGGGTCAGGCGCAGACTAACTATGGCTACACCTTC. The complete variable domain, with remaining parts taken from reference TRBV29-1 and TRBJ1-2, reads SAVISQKPSRDICQRGTSLTIQCQVDSQVTMMFWYRQQPGQSLTLIATANQGSEATYESGFVIDKFPISRPNLTFSTLTVSNMSPEDSSIYLCSVEGQAQTNYGYTFGSGTRLTVV.

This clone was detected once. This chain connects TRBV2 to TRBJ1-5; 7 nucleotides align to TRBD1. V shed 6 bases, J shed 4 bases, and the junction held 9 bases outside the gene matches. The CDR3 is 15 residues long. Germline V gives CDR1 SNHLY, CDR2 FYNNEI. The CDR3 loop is CASRGGQAVNQPQHF. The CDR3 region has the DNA TGTGCCAGCAGGGGAGGACAGGCGGTAAATCAGCCCCAGCATTTT.

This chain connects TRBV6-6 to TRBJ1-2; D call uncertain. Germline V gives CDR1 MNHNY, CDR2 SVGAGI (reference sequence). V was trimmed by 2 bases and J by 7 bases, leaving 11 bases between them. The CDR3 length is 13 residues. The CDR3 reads CASSYRQDSGYTF. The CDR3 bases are TGTGCCAGCAGTTACAGGCAGGACTCTGGCTACACCTTC.

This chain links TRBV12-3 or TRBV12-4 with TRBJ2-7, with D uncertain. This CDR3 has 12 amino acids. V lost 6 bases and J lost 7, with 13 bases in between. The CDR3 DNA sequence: TGTGCCAGCAGCCCAACGTACGGGGAGCAGTACTTC. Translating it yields CASSPTYGEQYF.

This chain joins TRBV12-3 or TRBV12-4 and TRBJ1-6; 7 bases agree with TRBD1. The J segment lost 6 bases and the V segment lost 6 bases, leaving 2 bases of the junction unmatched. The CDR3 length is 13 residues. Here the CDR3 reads CASRGQFNSPLHF. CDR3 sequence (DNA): TGTGCCAGCAGGGGACAGTTTAATTCACCCCTCCACTTT.

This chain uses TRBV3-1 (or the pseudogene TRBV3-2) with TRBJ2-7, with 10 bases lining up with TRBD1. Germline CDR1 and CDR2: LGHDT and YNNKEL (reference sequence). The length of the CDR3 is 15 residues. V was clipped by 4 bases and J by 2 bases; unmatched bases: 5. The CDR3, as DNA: TGTGCCAGCAGCCTCCGGGACAGGGGCCCCTACGAGCAGTACTTC. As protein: CASSLRDRGPYEQYF.

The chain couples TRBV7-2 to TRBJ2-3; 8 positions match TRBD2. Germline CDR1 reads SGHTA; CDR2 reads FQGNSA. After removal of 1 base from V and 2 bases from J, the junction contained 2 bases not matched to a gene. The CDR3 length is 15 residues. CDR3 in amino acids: CASSLVAGTTDTQYF. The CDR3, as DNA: TGTGCCAGCAGCTTAGTAGCGGGGACCACAGATACGCAGTATTTT.

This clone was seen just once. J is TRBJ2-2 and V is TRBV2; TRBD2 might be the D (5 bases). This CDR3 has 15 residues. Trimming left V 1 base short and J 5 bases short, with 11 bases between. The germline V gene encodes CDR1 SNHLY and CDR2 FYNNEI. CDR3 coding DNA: TGTGCCAGCAGTGAAGAGGAGGTTGGGACCGGGGAGCTGTTTTTT. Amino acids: CASSEEEVGTGELFF.

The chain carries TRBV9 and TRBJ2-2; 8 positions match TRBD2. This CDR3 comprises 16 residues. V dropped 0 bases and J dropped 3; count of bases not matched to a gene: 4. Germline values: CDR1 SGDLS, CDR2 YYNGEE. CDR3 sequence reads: CASSVEAGGYTGELFF. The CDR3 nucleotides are TGTGCCAGCAGCGTAGAGGCGGGGGGATACACCGGGGAGCTGTTTTTT. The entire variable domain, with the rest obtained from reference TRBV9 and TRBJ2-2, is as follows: DSGVTQTPKHLITATGQRVTLRCSPRSGDLSVYWYQQSLDQGLQFLIQYYNGEERAKGNILERFSAQQFPDLHSELNLSSLELGDSALYFCASSVEAGGYTGELFFGEGSRLTVL.